These T cell receptor beta chains were read from a single sample in a study of technical replicates of blood from a few donors. Clones were sequenced by immunoSEQ multiplex PCR, and TCRdb holds only the in-frame ones, with some missing. The sample shows tens of thousands of clones, approximately 94% of them seen only once. Sequencing input: T cells isolated from PBMCs. These receptor sequences come from a human donor in good health. Both conserved end residues are part of each CDR3. A D gene is named only where the DNA matches it firmly. Clone size, where shown, is once, few, many, or a class for clones that have expanded.

.	TRBV7-9	TRBJ2-7	.	CASSSRGTSAYEQYF	TGTGCCAGCAGCTCGAGGGGGACGAGCGCCTACGAGCAGTACTTC
.	TRBV5-4	TRBJ2-1	TRBD2	CASSLAGGFYNEQFF	TGTGCCAGCAGCTTAGCGGGGGGATTCTACAATGAGCAGTTCTTC
.	TRBV29-1	TRBJ1-2	.	CSAEGRFYTF	TGCAGCGCCGAGGGCAGATTCTACACCTTC
.	TRBV29-1	TRBJ1-2	.	CSVRRGDDGYTF	TGCAGCGTTCGGCGCGGGGATGATGGCTACACCTTC
few	TRBV6-1	TRBJ1-5	.	CASLQGPLNQPQHF	TGTGCCAGCCTACAGGGCCCACTCAATCAGCCCCAGCATTTT
.	TRBV30	TRBJ1-2	TRBD1	CAWETGGAYGYTF	TGTGCCTGGGAGACAGGGGGCGCATATGGCTACACCTTC
.	TRBV6-4	TRBJ2-7	TRBD1	CASSEGTGTKEQYF	TGTGCCAGCAGTGAGGGGACAGGGACGAAAGAGCAGTACTTC
.	TRBV28	TRBJ2-7	TRBD2	CASILSGRAYEQYF	TGTGCCAGCATCCTTAGCGGGCGAGCCTACGAGCAGTACTTC
.	TRBV2	TRBJ2-5	.	CASSEFRQGKTQYF	TGTGCCAGCAGTGAGTTTCGGCAGGGAAAGACCCAGTACTTC
once	TRBV9	TRBJ2-1	.	CASSSTRTYNEQFF	TGTGCCAGCAGCTCGACTCGGACCTACAATGAGCAGTTCTTC
.	TRBV6-1	TRBJ1-1	TRBD1	CASGQGALTEAFF	TGTGCCAGCGGACAGGGGGCGCTTACTGAAGCTTTCTTT
.	TRBV7-6	TRBJ2-1	TRBD2	CASSLIAGPGNEQFF	TGTGCCAGCAGCTTAATAGCGGGTCCGGGGAATGAGCAGTTCTTC
.	TRBV15	TRBJ2-7	.	CATALGGDVYEQYF	TGTGCCACCGCCCTCGGCGGGGACGTCTACGAGCAGTACTTC
once	TRBV7-3	TRBJ2-1	.	CASSSQGNEQFF	TGTGCCAGCAGCTCCCAGGGGAATGAGCAGTTCTTC
.	TRBV5-4	TRBJ2-1	TRBD2	CATSGNYNEQFF	TGTGCCACTAGCGGTAATTACAATGAGCAGTTCTTC
.	TRBV27	TRBJ2-7	.	CASSPIDGVNEQYF	TGTGCCAGCAGCCCCATCGACGGGGTGAACGAGCAGTACTTC
.	TRBV4-1	TRBJ2-3	.	CASSQVAVSTDTQYF	TGCGCCAGCAGCCAAGTAGCGGTTAGCACAGATACGCAGTATTTT
.	TRBV27	TRBJ2-7	TRBD1	CASSPRTGLYEQYF	TGTGCCAGCAGCCCTAGGACAGGGTTGTACGAGCAGTACTTC
.	TRBV29-1	TRBJ2-1	.	CSIPGDRFLYNEQFF	TGCAGCATCCCCGGTGACAGATTTCTCTACAATGAGCAGTTCTTC
.	TRBV6-6	TRBJ2-7	TRBD2	CASSYRLAGAGEQYF	TGTGCCAGCAGTTATCGACTAGCGGGAGCGGGGGAGCAGTACTTC
.	TRBV5-4	TRBJ2-3	TRBD2	CASSLRGGSRDTQYF	TGTGCCAGCAGCTTGAGGGGAGGGTCACGGGATACGCAGTATTTT
.	TRBV6-1	TRBJ1-1	TRBD1	CASSEGTGAPNTEAFF	TGTGCCAGCAGTGAGGGGACAGGGGCCCCGAACACTGAAGCTTTCTTT
.	TRBV5-1	TRBJ2-5	TRBD2	CASSLSGGQETQYF	TGCGCCAGCAGCTTAAGCGGGGGCCAAGAGACCCAGTACTTC
.	TRBV29-1	TRBJ1-2	TRBD1	CSVGVRTGLGYTF	TGCAGCGTTGGGGTCCGGACAGGCCTTGGCTACACCTTC
.	TRBV5-4	TRBJ2-7	TRBD2	CASSLDAPTGGLSYEQYF	TGTGCCAGCAGCTTGGACGCCCCGACGGGAGGACTTTCCTACGAGCAGTACTTC
.	TRBV7-2	TRBJ1-1	TRBD1	CAMSGGNLNTEAFF	TGTGCCATGTCAGGGGGCAATCTGAACACTGAAGCTTTCTTT
.	TRBV2	TRBJ2-4	TRBD2	CASSEMRGGLKNIQYF	TGTGCCAGCAGTGAGATGCGGGGGGGTCTTAAAAACATTCAGTACTTC
.	TRBV19	TRBJ1-2	TRBD1	CASSGPDRGYGYTF	TGTGCCAGTAGTGGGCCAGACAGGGGCTATGGCTACACCTTC
.	TRBV25-1	TRBJ1-1	.	CASSELDRIEAFF	TGTGCCAGCAGTGAACTAGACAGGATTGAAGCTTTCTTT
.	TRBV11-2	TRBJ1-3	.	CASSSDTGNTIYF	TGTGCCAGCAGCTCGGACACTGGAAACACCATATATTTT
.	TRBV28	TRBJ2-7	TRBD2	CASSLLGTRSYEQYF	TGTGCCAGCAGTTTATTAGGGACTAGATCCTACGAGCAGTACTTC
.	TRBV6-5	TRBJ2-7	TRBD1	CASSYSTGQLYEQYF	TGTGCCAGCAGTTACTCAACGGGACAGCTCTACGAGCAGTACTTC
.	TRBV28	TRBJ2-3	TRBD1	CASCRTGFTDTQYF	TGTGCCAGCTGCCGGACAGGGTTCACAGATACGCAGTATTTT